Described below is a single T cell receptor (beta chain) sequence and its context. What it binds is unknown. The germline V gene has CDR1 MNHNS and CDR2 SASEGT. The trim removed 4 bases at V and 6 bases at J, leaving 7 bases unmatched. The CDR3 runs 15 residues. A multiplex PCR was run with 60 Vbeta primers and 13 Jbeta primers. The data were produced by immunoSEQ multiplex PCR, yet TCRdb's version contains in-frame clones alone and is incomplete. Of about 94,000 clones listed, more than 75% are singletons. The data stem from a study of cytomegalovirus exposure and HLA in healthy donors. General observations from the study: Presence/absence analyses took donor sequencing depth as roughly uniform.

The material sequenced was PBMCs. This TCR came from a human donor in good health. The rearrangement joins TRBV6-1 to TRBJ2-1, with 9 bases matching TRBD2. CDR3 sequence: CASSVAGGPPNEQFF. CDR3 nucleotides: TGTGCCAGCAGTGTGGCGGGAGGGCCCCCCAATGAGCAGTTCTTC.